This is a list of T cell receptor beta chains from one sample in a study of T cell changes during pregnancy in multiple sclerosis. Here immunoSEQ multiplex PCR was the method, and the copy in TCRdb shows in-frame clones only, minus some. The sample lists about 77,000 clones; just over 90% were seen once. The source was peripheral blood, collected after pregnancy. Receptor source: a female donor in good health, enrolled as a control in a pregnancy study. Each CDR3 is given with its conserved first and last residue. The D gene is left open where the match is weak. Clone size, where shown, is once, few, many, or a class for clones that have expanded.

V gene	clone size	D gene	J gene	CDR3 protein	CDR3 DNA
TRBV19	NA	TRBD1	TRBJ1-1	CASRPGQESLRAFF	TGTGCCAGTAGGCCGGGACAGGAGAGCTTGAGAGCTTTCTTT
TRBV5-1	few	TRBD2	TRBJ2-5	CASSLGGGGETQYF	TGCGCCAGCAGCTTGGGCGGGGGGGGAGAGACCCAGTACTTC
TRBV7-3	NA	NA	TRBJ2-6	CASSSKQAPNVLTF	TGTGCCAGCAGCTCGAAGCAGGCTCCCAACGTCCTGACTTTC
TRBV27	NA	TRBD1	TRBJ1-2	CASSSGTGHGYTF	TGTGCCAGCAGTTCAGGGACAGGGCATGGCTACACCTTC
TRBV10-2	NA	NA	TRBJ2-3	CASSESIGRWADTQYF	TGCGCCAGCAGTGAGTCGATTGGCAGGTGGGCAGATACGCAGTATTTT
TRBV7-2	NA	TRBD1	TRBJ1-5	CASSRGTGRINQPQHF	TGTGCCAGCAGTAGAGGGACAGGGCGTATCAATCAGCCCCAGCATTTT
TRBV30	NA	NA	TRBJ2-7	CAWRQGGYEQYF	TGTGCCTGGAGACAGGGCGGCTACGAGCAGTACTTC
TRBV29-1	NA	NA	TRBJ2-1	CSVVTSSHNEQFF	TGCAGCGTTGTCACTAGCTCCCACAATGAGCAGTTCTTC
TRBV27	NA	TRBD2	TRBJ2-2	CASSIAGPSGTGTGELFF	TGTGCCAGCAGTATAGCGGGGCCGAGCGGTACCGGCACCGGGGAGCTGTTTTTT
TRBV5-1	NA	NA	TRBJ2-3	CASSSSGGTDTQYF	TGCGCCAGCAGCAGTAGCGGAGGCACAGATACGCAGTATTTT
TRBV5-6	NA	NA	TRBJ2-7	CASSLVQSYEQYF	TGTGCCAGCAGCTTGGTTCAGTCCTACGAGCAGTACTTC
TRBV11-2	NA	NA	TRBJ2-3	CASSLLSRTDTQYF	TGTGCCAGCAGCTTACTTAGCCGCACAGATACGCAGTATTTT
TRBV5-6	NA	TRBD1	TRBJ2-3	CASSLDRGLDTQYF	TGTGCCAGCAGCTTGGACAGGGGGTTGGATACGCAGTATTTT
TRBV19	NA	NA	TRBJ1-3	CASRREGRLGNTIYF	TGTGCCAGTCGCCGGGAGGGAAGGTTGGGAAACACCATATATTTT
TRBV19	NA	TRBD1	TRBJ2-7	CASSTTGVGSYEQYF	TGTGCCAGTAGTACTACAGGGGTGGGCTCCTACGAGCAGTACTTC
TRBV7-2	NA	NA	TRBJ1-5	CASSLVGGGNQPQHF	TGTGCCAGCAGCTTAGTAGGGGGTGGCAATCAGCCCCAGCATTTT
TRBV5-4	NA	NA	TRBJ2-7	CASSINDGILEYF	TGTGCCAGCAGCATCAACGACGGGATTTTAGAGTACTTC
TRBV11-1	NA	TRBD2	TRBJ2-7	CASSYAPGLAEYEQYF	TGTGCCAGCAGCTATGCGCCGGGACTAGCTGAATACGAGCAGTACTTC
TRBV6-5	NA	NA	TRBJ1-2	CASSYEQGIRGYTF	TGTGCCAGCAGTTACGAGCAGGGAATTCGGGGCTACACCTTC
TRBV7-2	NA	NA	TRBJ1-3	CASSPDFGSGNTIYF	TGTGCCAGCAGCCCAGATTTTGGCTCTGGAAACACCATATATTTT
TRBV15	NA	NA	TRBJ1-5	CATSRAPQNNQPQHF	TGTGCCACCAGCAGAGCCCCCCAAAACAATCAGCCCCAGCATTTT
TRBV6-1	NA	TRBD1	TRBJ2-7	CASWGPGQGSYEQYF	TGTGCCAGCTGGGGACCGGGACAGGGTTCCTACGAGCAGTACTTC
TRBV19	NA	TRBD2	TRBJ2-1	CASRSLSGGDYNEQFF	TGTGCCAGTAGATCCCTAAGCGGGGGGGACTACAATGAGCAGTTCTTC
TRBV6-6	NA	TRBD1	TRBJ1-1	CASSYDVGQGPFEAFF	TGTGCCAGCAGTTATGACGTCGGACAGGGCCCCTTTGAAGCTTTCTTT
TRBV29-1	NA	NA	TRBJ1-1	CSVHMNTEAFF	TGCAGCGTGCACATGAACACTGAAGCTTTCTTT
TRBV10-3	NA	TRBD1	TRBJ1-5	CAISESWAGGDQPQHF	TGTGCCATCAGTGAGTCTTGGGCAGGGGGCGATCAGCCCCAGCATTTT
TRBV7-2	NA	TRBD2	TRBJ2-1	CASSRLAGTYNEQFF	TGTGCCAGCAGCCGGCTAGCGGGGACCTACAATGAGCAGTTCTTC
TRBV11-1	NA	NA	TRBJ1-5	CASSLSGNQPQHF	TGTGCCAGCAGCTTATCTGGCAATCAGCCCCAGCATTTT
TRBV2	NA	TRBD2	TRBJ2-3	CASSETSGRTDTQYF	TGTGCCAGCAGTGAGACTAGCGGTCGCACAGATACGCAGTATTTT
TRBV9	NA	NA	TRBJ2-5	CASSVYSRAGQETQYF	TGTGCCAGCAGCGTATATTCGAGGGCGGGCCAAGAGACCCAGTACTTC
TRBV7-9	NA	NA	TRBJ2-7	CASSLDLVPYEQYF	TGTGCCAGCAGCTTAGACCTAGTCCCCTACGAGCAGTACTTC
TRBV5-8	NA	TRBD2	TRBJ2-5	CASSIGLAGQVFQETQYF	TGTGCCAGCAGCATAGGACTAGCGGGACAGGTCTTCCAAGAGACCCAGTACTTC
TRBV28	NA	TRBD1	TRBJ1-1	CASSYYGTGFMNTEAFF	TGTGCCAGCAGTTATTACGGGACAGGTTTTATGAACACTGAAGCTTTCTTT
TRBV4-3	NA	TRBD2	TRBJ2-7	CASSQDPGTSGRISYEQYF	TGCGCCAGCAGCCAAGATCCCGGGACTAGCGGGAGGATTTCCTACGAGCAGTACTTC
TRBV28	NA	TRBD2	TRBJ2-7	CASSLSPRLAGHAYEQYF	TGTGCCAGCAGTTTAAGCCCGAGACTAGCGGGACACGCCTACGAGCAGTACTTC
TRBV28	NA	NA	TRBJ1-3	CASTSGSSGNTIYF	TGTGCCAGCACCTCGGGGAGCTCTGGAAACACCATATATTTT
TRBV18	NA	TRBD1	TRBJ1-5	CASSADRGGQPQHF	TGTGCCAGCTCAGCAGACAGGGGGGGTCAGCCCCAGCATTTT
TRBV7-9	NA	NA	TRBJ2-3	CASSLPDTQYF	TGTGCCAGCAGCTTACCGGATACGCAGTATTTT
TRBV29-1	NA	NA	TRBJ2-5	CSAPTVGGQETQYF	TGCAGCGCCCCGACTGTGGGGGGACAAGAGACCCAGTACTTC
TRBV19	NA	TRBD2	TRBJ2-1	CASNVGLAGGNEQFF	TGTGCCAGTAATGTGGGACTAGCGGGAGGCAATGAGCAGTTCTTC
TRBV7-6	NA	TRBD2	TRBJ2-1	CASSAQATGGFNEQFF	TGTGCCAGCAGCGCCCAGGCCACGGGAGGTTTCAATGAGCAGTTCTTC
TRBV25-1	NA	TRBD1	TRBJ2-1	CASSDWGQTYNEQFF	TGTGCCAGCAGTGACTGGGGACAGACCTACAATGAGCAGTTCTTC
TRBV4-3	NA	TRBD2	TRBJ2-7	CASSQDTSGITYEQYF	TGCGCCAGCAGCCAAGACACTAGCGGGATTACCTACGAGCAGTACTTC
TRBV29-1	NA	TRBD1	TRBJ2-2	CSVFRGSVGELFF	TGCAGCGTGTTCAGGGGGTCGGTCGGGGAGCTGTTTTTT
TRBV6-1	once	TRBD1	TRBJ1-2	CATLLGQGAYGYTF	TGTGCCACCCTTCTGGGACAGGGGGCGTATGGCTACACCTTC
TRBV9	once	NA	TRBJ1-4	CASSPGGLGEKLFF	TGTGCCAGCAGCCCGGGGGGGCTTGGGGAAAAACTGTTTTTT